This T cell receptor (beta chain) was sequenced in a study of vaccination and CD4 T cells after COVID-19 (dated by TCRdb to the early 2020s). Background on the whole study: Convalescent patients had a positive SARS-CoV-2 result on nasal swab PCR, and of these patients, fewer than ten had mild disease and one had severe disease. The convalescent cohort comprised six males and four females, including two Hispanic individuals, seven Caucasians, two Asians and one multiracial person. Participants received two doses of either the Pfizer-BioNTech BNT162b2 vaccine (n=8) or the Moderna mRNA-1273 vaccine (n=2). Post-COVID blood samples from convalescent patients were collected a median of about 100 days after diagnosis, with a range of about 35 to 161 days. Post-vaccine blood samples were obtained a median of roughly 75 days after the second vaccine dose, with a range of roughly 13 to 250 days. For stimulating the cultures, overlapping spike peptide pools were used, derived from SARS-CoV-2 as well as from the common cold coronaviruses HCoV-NL63, HCoV-OC43 and HCoV-229E. In control cultures, a CEFX viral epitope pool was used as positive control, an HIV-1 Nef peptide pool was used as negative control, or no peptide was added. In about 11 COVID-19 convalescent patients and a handful of infection-naive healthy vaccine recipients, the spike-specific CD4+ TCR repertoire before mRNA vaccination was compared with the repertoire after mRNA vaccination.

As regards this clonotype: This receptor's antigen is unknown. Qualities for individual bases were not recorded, and no much larger clone is one base off.

Library generation was performed with PCR. At the Johns Hopkins FTIC core, DNA from the cultured CD4+ T cells underwent TCR sequencing with the Oncomine TCR Beta short-read assay. The QIAamp micro DNA kit was used to extract genomic DNA from the cultured CD4+ T cells. Oncomine TCR Beta libraries from cultured CD4+ T cells were pooled using unique dual indexes and sequenced on an Illumina iSeq 100. The authors' pipeline ran thus. Non-productive sequences were removed, and CDR3s that did not start with C, did not end with F or W, or were shorter than 7 amino acids were discarded. The MANAFEST web application identified antigen-specific clonotypes by comparing peptide-stimulated wells against reference wells and other culture wells. For a clone to be called positive, the clone needed an FDR below 0.05, an odds ratio above 5, and a productive frequency above 0.1% in at least two of three replicate wells. Cross-reactive clonotypes were defined as significantly expanded in both SARS-CoV-2 spike wells and at least one common cold coronavirus spike condition. Using R version 3.6.1, CDR3 homology was evaluated through Levenshtein distances (stringdist) along with unrooted phylogenetic trees (ape). The raw public reads went through TCRdb reprocessing: fastp at Q25, MiXCR clone calling, in-frame beta chains kept. Every distinct CDR3 protein forms one entry, paired with its most common genes and DNA. The authors' filters were not applied to this entry. The sample table holds about 3,600 distinct CDR3 sequences, of which less than 20% were seen once. 15% to 20% of the sample lies in the top ten.

The sample's treatment or condition label is to be understood as: roughly 10-day PBMC culture with coronavirus spike peptide pools or control peptides (ViraFEST assay). The study used the ViraFEST assay, which expanded antigen-specific T cells with peptide pools and then identified expanded clonotypes by TCR sequencing. The positive SARS-CoV-2 PCR tests of the convalescent patients were dated from March to December 2020, before the Alpha, Beta and Delta variants emerged in the United States. Each well held around 2 million PBMCs cultured in IMDM containing roughly 5.4% human AB serum and around 10 IU/ml IL-2, with around 9.7 ug/ml peptide pools added. Half of the culture medium was replaced with fresh IL-2-containing medium on days 3 and 7. After roughly nine days of culture, CD4+ T cells were isolated by negative selection using the EasySep CD4+ T cell isolation kit. Ficoll-Paque Plus gradient centrifugation was used to isolate PBMCs from whole blood, and the isolated PBMCs were then either used fresh or cryopreserved at -140C. Triplicate wells were generally used for each culture condition.

What the work shows at the level of the full study, not this receptor alone: Relatively few convalescent patients were included in the study, and early timepoints after natural infection were not analyzed. Nearly all vaccine-specific clones in convalescent patients (304 of 307) were mono-reactive for SARS-CoV-2 spike rather than cross-reactive with common cold coronaviruses. In convalescent patients, a median around 90% of post-vaccine SARS-CoV-2-reactive clones were detected only after vaccination, suggesting vaccine-specific priming. The median number of SARS-CoV-2-reactive clonotypes rose from 20 to 25 after infection to 38 after vaccination, but the change was not significant.

The germline V gene yields MNHNS for CDR1 and SASEGT for CDR2. The CDR3 contains 15 residues, cysteine and phenylalanine counted. The retained sequence is limited to the CDR3, 45 bases, with the frame set at the first base. V is cut by 5 bases and J by 0 bases, and the space between the germline ends is 13 bases. Sequenced material: CD4+ T cells from blood, cultured in vitro. The rearrangement joined TRBV6-1 to TRBJ1-1; the D gene lacks a confident call. The receptor was isolated from a human donor who had recovered from COVID-19. The sequenced DNA is TGTGCCAGCAGTCCTCGTGGCGGGATGAACACTGAAGCTTTCTTT. Protein translation: CASSPRGGMNTEAFF.